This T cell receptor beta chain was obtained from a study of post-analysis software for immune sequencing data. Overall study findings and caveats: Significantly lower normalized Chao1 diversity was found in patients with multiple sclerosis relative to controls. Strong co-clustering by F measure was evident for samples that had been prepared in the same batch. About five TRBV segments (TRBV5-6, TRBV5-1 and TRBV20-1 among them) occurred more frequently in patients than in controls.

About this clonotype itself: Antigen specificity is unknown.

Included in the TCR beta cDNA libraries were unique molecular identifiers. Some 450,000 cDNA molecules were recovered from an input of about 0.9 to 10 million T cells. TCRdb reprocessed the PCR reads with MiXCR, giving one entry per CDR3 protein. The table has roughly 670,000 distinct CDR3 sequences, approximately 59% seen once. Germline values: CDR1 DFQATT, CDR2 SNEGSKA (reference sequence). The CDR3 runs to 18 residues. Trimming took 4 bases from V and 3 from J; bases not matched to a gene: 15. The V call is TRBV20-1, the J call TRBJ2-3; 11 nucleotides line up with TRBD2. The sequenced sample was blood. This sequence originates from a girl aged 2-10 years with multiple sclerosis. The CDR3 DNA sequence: TGCAGTGCTAAGTCGACCGGGACTAGCGGTTTGAATACAGATACGCAGTATTTT. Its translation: CSAKSTGTSGLNTDTQYF.